This T cell receptor beta chain comes out of a study of OX40 agonist ivuxolimab in advanced cancers. Trimming took 8 bases from V and 2 from J, leaving 16 bases between them. This CDR3 is built from 15 residues. The germline V gene has CDR1 MDHEN and CDR2 SYDVKM. TCRdb's table, derived via immunoSEQ multiplex PCR, lists solely in-frame clones and lacks some. This sample has 80,000 to 95,000 clones; roughly 85% occur once, and the top ten carry roughly 2.1%. The starting material was CD4+ or CD8+ T cells sorted from blood, obtained in a trial of the OX40 agonist ivuxolimab. The clonotype was recovered from an adult with an advanced solid tumor such as melanoma, head and neck, liver or kidney cancer. V gene TRBV28 combines with J gene TRBJ2-1; a possible D gene is TRBD2 (6 bases). The CDR3 nucleotides are TGTGCCAGCGGCAACCGGAGGGGTCCCTACAATGAGCAGTTCTTC. Protein: CASGNRRGPYNEQFF.